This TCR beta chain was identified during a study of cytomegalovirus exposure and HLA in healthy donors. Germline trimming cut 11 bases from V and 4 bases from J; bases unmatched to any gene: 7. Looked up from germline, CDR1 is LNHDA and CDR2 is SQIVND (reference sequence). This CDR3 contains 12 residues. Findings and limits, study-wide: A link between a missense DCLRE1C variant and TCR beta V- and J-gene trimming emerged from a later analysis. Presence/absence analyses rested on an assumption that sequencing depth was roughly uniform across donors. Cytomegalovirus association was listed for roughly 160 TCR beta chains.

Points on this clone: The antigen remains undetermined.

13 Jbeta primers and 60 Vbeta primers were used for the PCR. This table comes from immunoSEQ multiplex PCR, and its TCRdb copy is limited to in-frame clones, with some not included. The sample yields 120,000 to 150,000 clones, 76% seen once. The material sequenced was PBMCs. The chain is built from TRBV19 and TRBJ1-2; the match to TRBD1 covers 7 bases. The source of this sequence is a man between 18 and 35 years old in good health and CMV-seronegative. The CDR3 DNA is TGTGCCGGTAACAGGGGCGGCTATGGCTACACCTTC. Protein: CAGNRGGYGYTF.